Described below is a single TCR beta chain sequence and its context. It has no known antigen specificity. No much larger clone is present one base from it, and per-base qualities are unavailable. The cohort consisted of some 730 healthy bone marrow donors. Cohort members were all nominally healthy when sampled, although unrecorded immune exposures were likely present. The donor was CMV seronegative and belonged to the group of 350 to 400 seronegative cohort members. Every donor gave a peripheral blood sample, and the peripheral blood mononuclear cells from that sample were used for TCR beta sequencing. Genomic DNA was extracted from the blood cell samples with the Qiagen DNeasy Blood Extraction Kit. The sample originates from a study of cytomegalovirus exposure and HLA in healthy donors (TCRdb year 2017). Notes on the research overall: According to an earlier analysis of around 600 of the donors, some 180 million T cells yielded roughly 110 million unique TCR beta sequences and approximately 300 Gb of sequence data. In a later genetic analysis, genome-wide SNP genotypes for about three fifths of the roughly 670 donors were used, and that subset was treated as a discovery cohort. The study combined high-throughput TCR immunosequencing, statistical association of individual TCRs with disease status, and machine learning to predict cytomegalovirus infection status. Among around 400 genotyped donors of the cohort, an average of approximately 230,000 unique TCR beta nucleotide sequences were sequenced per donor, around 20% of them non-productive. Typing coverage varied by locus: 629-630 donors for A, B, C, DRB1 and DQB1; some 520 for DQA1; more than 600 for DPA1; roughly 470 for DPB1. The study aimed to test whether cataloging public T cell receptors could reveal signatures of past pathogen exposure. An early release that covered more than 550 HLA-typed donors contained approximately 290 gigabases of sequencing data and about 84 million unique TCR sequences. Both class I and class II loci were covered by HLA typing, at four-digit resolution. The study used immunosequencing to profile the T cell repertoires of approximately 630 subjects and linked those repertoires to cytomegalovirus serostatus. A later analysis re-examined previously published TCR beta repertoires from about 670 donors and added high-resolution HLA genotyping to investigate patterns of TCR occurrence. A handful of DR-DQ haplotypes were handled as single units for association and clustering because linkage in the cohort was strong. Donor age, sex, ethnicity and CMV serostatus were collected together with the repertoire data. All discovery cohort repertoires had been generated using a single sequencing platform. Of the 398 genotyped donors, about 80% fell in the genetic ancestry cluster associated with self-reported Caucasian donors. In an earlier analysis of about 590 of the donors, high-throughput TCR beta sequencing was used to judge whether each TCR beta V gene segment behaved as functional or pseudogenic. Besides the first cohort of roughly 700 subjects, a separate validation cohort made up of about 120 different subjects was used. Rather than drawing on any new phenotypic data, the later analysis identified candidate immune exposures from TCR beta sequences and the way those sequences occurred across donors. Points the paper makes about the study in general: Immune exposure information for the cohort was limited to CMV serostatus. In a later genetic analysis, a missense DCLRE1C variant was associated with V-gene and J-gene trimming of TCR beta chains, and the association was replicated in an independent cohort. The classifier was reported to diagnose cytomegalovirus status with high specificity and sensitivity in both the original cohort and the validation cohort. The 87-base-pair reads could not distinguish some IMGT-functional V segments, including TRBV6-2 and TRBV6-3, so those segments were excluded. Because HLA typing was unavailable for some donors at each locus, only the typed subset was used in association tests. Correlated functional status among segregating V segments might be attributable to linkage disequilibrium, but an unknown experimental factor could not be ruled out. A few of the identified cytomegalovirus-associated TCR beta chains were confirmed in vitro to be specific for cytomegalovirus antigens. Across donors, most TCR sequences were observed very rarely, whereas some public TCRs were present in many individuals. Most CMV-associated TCR beta chains appeared to be HLA-restricted in a later analysis, and the HLA associations seemed to be driven largely by CMV exposure. This cohort had only TCR beta chains sequenced, and the lack of alpha or paired-chain data limited which features could be detected. Assigning TCR associations to individual alleles was difficult when HLA alleles, especially DR and DQ, strongly co-occurred. The sequencing pipeline was judged likely to have produced a cluster of highly shared sequence variants as a technical artifact. Over 15 rarely observed V segments, including chromosome 9 orphons, were excluded from the earlier analysis of approximately 600 of the donors because counts were too low. It was suggested by the authors that the approach could potentially be generalized to other disease states and immunological phenotypes. In a later analysis, HLA-associated TCR beta chains were found to be more clonally expanded and to have lower generation probabilities than equally common non-associated chains. Specific HLA alleles were associated with more than 15,000 TCR beta sequences at a false discovery rate of 0.05 in a later analysis. A later genetic analysis reported fewer N-insertions in productive TCRs among donors in an Asian-associated ancestry cluster than the roughly 620-donor mean. A total of about 180 TCR beta chains were listed by the study as associated with cytomegalovirus. A further reported finding was that TCR beta sequences accurately predicted the HLA-A and HLA-B alleles for most subjects in the first cohort. Sequencing depth was assumed to be roughly uniform across donors in the presence/absence analyses, though that assumption may not hold. In an earlier analysis of some 500 of the donors, most TCR beta V segments were observed in productive rearrangements about 90% or about 30% of the time, broadly matching IMGT annotations. In a later analysis, TCR association rates were found to vary across HLA loci, with the most associated TCRs seen for DRB1 alleles and the fewest for HLA-C alleles. A later analysis reported that several top co-occurrence clusters appeared linked to parvovirus B19, influenza, CMV and Epstein-Barr virus.

The germline V gene (reference sequence) supplies CDR1 PRHDT and CDR2 FYEKMQ. V and J are trimmed by 6 bases and 2 bases, and the gene matches miss 7 bases of the junction. The CDR3 goes from the cysteine to the phenylalanine over 15 residues. The retained sequence is limited to the CDR3, 45 bases, with the frame set at the first base. Library creation used the immunoSEQ multiplex PCR assay. For the multiplex PCR, a mixture combining 60 forward primers for TCR Vbeta segments and 13 reverse primers for TCR Jbeta segments was used. A multiplex PCR assay on genomic DNA amplified the CDR3 region of rearranged TCR beta genes. Amplified TCR beta libraries were sequenced as 87-base-pair reads on the Illumina HiSeq System. The original pipeline was this. In a later analysis, tens of millions of unique TCR beta chains were counted across the approximately 620 repertoires, and roughly 10 million of these chains were shared by at least two donors. A nearest-neighbor algorithm error-corrected the raw reads and collapsed the reads into unique sequences, merging closely related sequences to remove PCR and sequencing errors. V, D and J gene segments were assigned by aligning CDR3 sequences to IMGT reference sequences. For a sequence to be retained, a match of at least six nucleotides to both a V gene segment and a J gene segment was required. A rearrangement was called productive if the CDR3 had no stop codons and remained in frame with V and J, and every other rearrangement was called non-productive. Following IMGT convention, CDR3 was defined as the stretch from the second conserved V-encoded cysteine up to the conserved J-encoded phenylalanine. The earlier analysis of 550 to 650 of the donors excluded any sequence lacking an unambiguous match to a single V gene segment. In an earlier analysis of about 590 of the donors, a V segment was called functional when productive rearrangements were above 56.7%, and segregating when the standard deviation between donors exceeded 5%. A statistical classification framework was developed to diagnose cytomegalovirus status using the catalog of TCR beta chain sequences. V and J gene assignment, in a later analysis, came from comparing TCR nucleotide sequences with IMGT/GENE-DB human TR gene sequences. In a later analysis, CDR3 sequences and most-parsimonious VDJ recombination scenarios were assigned using the TCRdist pipeline. In a later analysis, every TCR beta chain was defined by the combination of its CDR3 amino acid sequence and its V-gene family, and reads without a unique V-gene family were dropped. To address suspected cross-contamination and a sequencing artifact, a later analysis removed around 590 highly shared, low-generation-probability nucleotide sequences. For each public chain, a later analysis derived a clonal expansion index from normalized ranks of inferred template counts within each repertoire. In a later analysis, generation probabilities were computed using a VDJ recombination model fitted to out-of-frame rearrangements, and the results were checked against IGoR. A later analysis scored TCR-TCR, TCR-HLA and TCR-CMV co-occurrence with hypergeometric tests, applying a repertoire-size bias correction to TCR pairs. In a later analysis, false discovery rates were estimated by permuting HLA or CMV assignments 20 times. In a later analysis, co-occurring TCRs were grouped using DBSCAN, with TCRdist sequence similarity added in when clustering inside HLA-allele-positive subsets. Repertoires with fewer than 30,000 or more than 120,000 public chains were left out of co-occurrence clustering, as were five repertoires with anomalous nucleotide sharing. In TCRdb, the immuneACCESS table is reduced to in-frame sequences with V and J assigned. These tables do not hold every clone; where another copy was compared, an unresolved V gene accounts for under half, and the others remain unexplained. V, J and clone size reflect that table, while D and trimming were determined from the DNA. The sample table holds about 130,000 clones, of which approximately 80% were seen once. The ten largest clones capture around 4% of the sample.

This TCR was recovered from a man aged 35 to 55 in good health and CMV-seronegative. The sequencing sample was made of PBMCs. Recombination linked TRBV13 to TRBJ2-3, with 8 bases in between that match TRBD2. The DNA sequence follows: TGTGCCAGCAGGGGAACTAGCGGCCACACAGATACGCAGTATTTT. This sequence encodes CASRGTSGHTDTQYF.